This is a list of T cell receptor beta chains from one sample in a study of blood T cell repertoires in COVID-19. Sequencing used immunoSEQ multiplex PCR; TCRdb keeps in-frame clones, though not all of them. The sample contains hundreds of thousands of clones, approximately 87% of which appear only once. Input material: peripheral blood. The receptors stem from a woman between 45 and 60 years old with COVID-19, enrolled during active disease. Both conserved end residues are part of each CDR3. The order of the fields is D gene, clone size, V gene, J gene, CDR3 DNA, CDR3 protein. A D gene is named only where the DNA matches it firmly. Clone size is not always given. Where it is, it says once, few, many or a class for expanded clones.

d_gene: TRBD1; abundance: .; v_gene: TRBV7-9; j_gene: TRBJ1-1; CDR3nt: TGTGCCAGCAGCGACCGGGACAGGGGAGATAATACTGAAGCTTTCTTT; CDR3aa: CASSDRDRGDNTEAFF
d_gene: TRBD1; abundance: .; v_gene: TRBV15; j_gene: TRBJ2-3; CDR3nt: TGTGCCACCAGCAGAGATCGGACAGGGGTTAATGATACGCAGTATTTT; CDR3aa: CATSRDRTGVNDTQYF
d_gene: .; abundance: once; v_gene: TRBV5-1; j_gene: TRBJ1-4; CDR3nt: TGCGCCAGCAGCCCCATCCCAACTAATGAAAAACTGTTTTTT; CDR3aa: CASSPIPTNEKLFF
d_gene: TRBD1; abundance: .; v_gene: TRBV11-3; j_gene: TRBJ2-6; CDR3nt: TGTGCCAGCGACAGGGGAAGCTCTGGGGCCAACGTCCTGACTTTC; CDR3aa: CASDRGSSGANVLTF
d_gene: TRBD2; abundance: .; v_gene: TRBV4-2; j_gene: TRBJ2-2; CDR3nt: TGTGCCGCCAGCCCTGGTGGTAGCGGGAGCGGGGATAACACCGGGGAGCTGTTTTTT; CDR3aa: CAASPGGSGSGDNTGELFF
d_gene: .; abundance: once; v_gene: TRBV18; j_gene: TRBJ2-7; CDR3nt: TGTGCCAGCTCACCAAGTGTTAGCTCCGAGCAGTACTTC; CDR3aa: CASSPSVSSEQYF
d_gene: .; abundance: few; v_gene: TRBV7-8; j_gene: TRBJ2-3; CDR3nt: TGTGCCAGCAGCTTAGTTGGGACACGGGACACAGATACGCAGTATTTT; CDR3aa: CASSLVGTRDTDTQYF
d_gene: TRBD1; abundance: .; v_gene: TRBV6-5; j_gene: TRBJ1-5; CDR3nt: TGTGCCAGCACGGGACAGGCGATCAATCAGCCCCAGCATTTT; CDR3aa: CASTGQAINQPQHF
d_gene: .; abundance: .; v_gene: TRBV3-1/TRBV3-2; j_gene: TRBJ2-7; CDR3nt: TGTGCCAGCAGCCAAGGCCAGGAGGGATACTTC; CDR3aa: CASSQGQEGYF
d_gene: .; abundance: .; v_gene: TRBV9; j_gene: TRBJ1-1; CDR3nt: TGTGCCAGCAACCCCACAGGTCTCACTGAAGCTTTCTTT; CDR3aa: CASNPTGLTEAFF
d_gene: .; abundance: few; v_gene: TRBV2; j_gene: TRBJ2-2; CDR3nt: TGTGCCACAGTAGCAGCCGCGAACACCGGGGAGCTGTTTTTT; CDR3aa: CATVAAANTGELFF
d_gene: .; abundance: .; v_gene: TRBV29-1; j_gene: TRBJ2-1; CDR3nt: TGCAGTGGTTCACCCCTCGGGGGAGCCTACAATGAGCAGTTCTTC; CDR3aa: CSGSPLGGAYNEQFF
d_gene: TRBD2; abundance: .; v_gene: TRBV5-1; j_gene: TRBJ2-3; CDR3nt: TGCGCCAGCAGCTCTCGGGGGACTAGGCCCACAGATACGCAGTATTTT; CDR3aa: CASSSRGTRPTDTQYF
d_gene: .; abundance: once; v_gene: TRBV10-3; j_gene: TRBJ1-2; CDR3nt: TGTGCCATCAGGAGTTCACAGGGAGACGCCAACTATGGCTACACCTTC; CDR3aa: CAIRSSQGDANYGYTF
d_gene: TRBD1; abundance: .; v_gene: TRBV19; j_gene: TRBJ2-7; CDR3nt: TGTGCCAGTAGCCGATCAGCGGACAGGGACTACGAGCAGTACTTC; CDR3aa: CASSRSADRDYEQYF
d_gene: .; abundance: .; v_gene: TRBV11-2; j_gene: TRBJ2-7; CDR3nt: TGTGCCAGCAGCCCACAGGGCTACGAGCAGTACTTC; CDR3aa: CASSPQGYEQYF
d_gene: .; abundance: .; v_gene: TRBV4-3; j_gene: TRBJ1-4; CDR3nt: TGCGCCAGCAGCCCCGCCGGTGCAACTAATGAAAAACTGTTTTTT; CDR3aa: CASSPAGATNEKLFF
d_gene: .; abundance: .; v_gene: TRBV13; j_gene: TRBJ1-6; CDR3nt: TGTGCCGCTGCGGTGGGTTATAATTCACCCCTCCACTTT; CDR3aa: CAAAVGYNSPLHF
d_gene: TRBD1; abundance: .; v_gene: TRBV7-8; j_gene: TRBJ1-4; CDR3nt: TGTGCCAGCAGCGTGACGAGGGGGCTAACCCTTGCAACTAATGAAAAACTGTTTTTT; CDR3aa: CASSVTRGLTLATNEKLFF
d_gene: TRBD2; abundance: .; v_gene: TRBV2; j_gene: TRBJ2-2; CDR3nt: TGTGCCAGCACCCGGACTAGCGGGAACACCGGGGAGCTGTTTTTT; CDR3aa: CASTRTSGNTGELFF
d_gene: .; abundance: .; v_gene: TRBV24-1; j_gene: TRBJ2-2; CDR3nt: TGTGCCACCAAAGACACCGCGAACACCGGGGAGCTGTTTTTT; CDR3aa: CATKDTANTGELFF
d_gene: .; abundance: .; v_gene: TRBV7-6; j_gene: TRBJ2-1; CDR3nt: TGTGCCAGCAGCCCCCCTGGGGCGGCTCGCTCCTACAATGAGCAGTTCTTC; CDR3aa: CASSPPGAARSYNEQFF
d_gene: .; abundance: .; v_gene: TRBV6-2/TRBV6-3; j_gene: TRBJ1-5; CDR3nt: TGTGCCAGCAGTTACGGGTGGGGAGTTGGTGGTCAGCCCCAGCATTTT; CDR3aa: CASSYGWGVGGQPQHF
d_gene: .; abundance: .; v_gene: TRBV7-2; j_gene: TRBJ1-1; CDR3nt: TGTGCCAGCAGCTCAGAAGCGGGACCGAACACTGAAGCTTTCTTT; CDR3aa: CASSSEAGPNTEAFF
d_gene: TRBD2; abundance: .; v_gene: TRBV6-5; j_gene: TRBJ2-3; CDR3nt: TGTGCCAGCAGTTACTCGGCCCTAGCGGGAGCTCATACGCAGTATTTT; CDR3aa: CASSYSALAGAHTQYF
d_gene: TRBD1; abundance: .; v_gene: TRBV30; j_gene: TRBJ1-5; CDR3nt: TGTGCCTGGAGTGTATCAGGGGGCCGTCAGCCCCAGCATTTT; CDR3aa: CAWSVSGGRQPQHF
d_gene: TRBD2; abundance: .; v_gene: TRBV11-2; j_gene: TRBJ2-1; CDR3nt: TGTGCCAGCAGCCAAGGACTAGCGGCTTTAAACAATGAGCAGTTCTTC; CDR3aa: CASSQGLAALNNEQFF
d_gene: .; abundance: .; v_gene: TRBV4-2; j_gene: TRBJ2-1; CDR3nt: TGTGCCAGCAGCCAAGTTCCCAGCGTAAGCTCCTACAATGAGCAGTTCTTC; CDR3aa: CASSQVPSVSSYNEQFF
d_gene: .; abundance: .; v_gene: TRBV27; j_gene: TRBJ1-2; CDR3nt: TGTGCCAGTTGGGGCCAGAACTATGGCTACACCTTC; CDR3aa: CASWGQNYGYTF
d_gene: .; abundance: .; v_gene: TRBV9; j_gene: TRBJ2-2; CDR3nt: TGTGCCAGCAGCTCCCCCATCGCGGCGGATAACACCGGGGAGCTGTTTTTT; CDR3aa: CASSSPIAADNTGELFF
d_gene: TRBD1; abundance: few; v_gene: TRBV10-3; j_gene: TRBJ1-1; CDR3nt: TGTGCCCTCCGCAGGGGGTTGGACACTGAAGCTTTCTTT; CDR3aa: CALRRGLDTEAFF
d_gene: TRBD2; abundance: .; v_gene: TRBV6-4; j_gene: TRBJ2-1; CDR3nt: TGTGCCAGCAGTTACCGAGGACTAGCGTATGAGCAGTTCTTC; CDR3aa: CASSYRGLAYEQFF
d_gene: .; abundance: .; v_gene: TRBV5-1; j_gene: TRBJ1-6; CDR3nt: TGCGCCAGCAGCTTGGGAGGGCGCGAGGATAATTCACCCCTCCACTTT; CDR3aa: CASSLGGREDNSPLHF
d_gene: TRBD1; abundance: .; v_gene: TRBV9; j_gene: TRBJ2-7; CDR3nt: TGTGCCAGCAGCGCAAGTGACAGGGGCTCCTACGAGCAGTACTTC; CDR3aa: CASSASDRGSYEQYF
d_gene: TRBD2; abundance: few; v_gene: TRBV27; j_gene: TRBJ2-2; CDR3nt: TGTGCCACGACGCCCTTTAGGCCAACGGGACTAGGTATCGGGGAGCTGTTTTTT; CDR3aa: CATTPFRPTGLGIGELFF
d_gene: .; abundance: .; v_gene: TRBV10-2; j_gene: TRBJ1-1; CDR3nt: TGCGCCAGCAGTGAGCGGACAGTACCTGAAGCTTTCTTT; CDR3aa: CASSERTVPEAFF
d_gene: .; abundance: .; v_gene: TRBV5-4; j_gene: TRBJ2-4; CDR3nt: TGTGCCAGCAGCTTAGGGGTCCTGGGAAACATTCAGTACTTC; CDR3aa: CASSLGVLGNIQYF
d_gene: TRBD2; abundance: .; v_gene: TRBV29-1; j_gene: TRBJ2-1; CDR3nt: TGCAGCGCACGGACTAGCGGGACGTACAATGAGCAGTTCTTC; CDR3aa: CSARTSGTYNEQFF
d_gene: .; abundance: .; v_gene: TRBV3-1/TRBV3-2; j_gene: TRBJ1-6; CDR3nt: TGTGCCAGCAGCCAGATCCTCGAGGGATATTCACCCCTCCACTTT; CDR3aa: CASSQILEGYSPLHF
d_gene: .; abundance: .; v_gene: TRBV21-1; j_gene: TRBJ2-1; CDR3nt: TGTGCCAGCAGCCCCTCGGGGGGCGATGAGCAGTTCTTC; CDR3aa: CASSPSGGDEQFF
d_gene: .; abundance: .; v_gene: TRBV7-9; j_gene: TRBJ2-3; CDR3nt: TGTGCCAGCAGCCCTCAGACTTCTAGCGACACAGATACGCAGTATTTT; CDR3aa: CASSPQTSSDTDTQYF
d_gene: TRBD2; abundance: once; v_gene: TRBV12-3/TRBV12-4; j_gene: TRBJ2-5; CDR3nt: TGTGCCAGCAGTAAGCGGGGCCAAGAGACCCAGTACTTC; CDR3aa: CASSKRGQETQYF
d_gene: .; abundance: .; v_gene: TRBV6-5; j_gene: TRBJ2-7; CDR3nt: TGTGCCAGCAGCCGGAGTCGGAGCTCCTACGAGCAGTACTTC; CDR3aa: CASSRSRSSYEQYF
d_gene: TRBD2; abundance: once; v_gene: TRBV7-2; j_gene: TRBJ2-2; CDR3nt: TGTGCCAGCAGCCGGGGGACTAGCGGGAGAAACACCGGGGAGCTGTTTTTT; CDR3aa: CASSRGTSGRNTGELFF
d_gene: TRBD1; abundance: .; v_gene: TRBV30; j_gene: TRBJ1-2; CDR3nt: TGTGCCTGGGGACAGGGGGCCGGATTAGGAGGCTACACCTTC; CDR3aa: CAWGQGAGLGGYTF
d_gene: .; abundance: .; v_gene: TRBV10-1; j_gene: TRBJ1-1; CDR3nt: TGCGCCAGCAGTGAGTCGACACAGGTACCGAAGCACACTGAAGCTTTCTTT; CDR3aa: CASSESTQVPKHTEAFF
d_gene: TRBD1; abundance: .; v_gene: TRBV11-3; j_gene: TRBJ2-2; CDR3nt: TGTGCCAGCAGCCTCTCCGGGACAGGGGGCTGGGAGCTGTTTTTT; CDR3aa: CASSLSGTGGWELFF
d_gene: .; abundance: .; v_gene: TRBV11-2; j_gene: TRBJ1-1; CDR3nt: TGTGCCAGCAGCTTAGATTACTTAATACCCCCGTACACTGAAGCTTTCTTT; CDR3aa: CASSLDYLIPPYTEAFF
d_gene: TRBD1; abundance: once; v_gene: TRBV3-1/TRBV3-2; j_gene: TRBJ2-5; CDR3nt: TGTGCCAGCAGCGAAGAAGGGACAGGGAAGGAGACCCAGTACTTC; CDR3aa: CASSEEGTGKETQYF
d_gene: TRBD2; abundance: .; v_gene: TRBV19; j_gene: TRBJ2-6; CDR3nt: TGTGCCAGTAGTATAGCCGCGGGACTAGCGGGAGGATTCTCTGGGGCCAACGTCCTGACTTTC; CDR3aa: CASSIAAGLAGGFSGANVLTF
d_gene: .; abundance: .; v_gene: TRBV18; j_gene: TRBJ2-1; CDR3nt: TGTGCCAGCTCACCTACGACAGAGTACAATGAGCAGTTCTTC; CDR3aa: CASSPTTEYNEQFF
d_gene: .; abundance: .; v_gene: TRBV11-2; j_gene: TRBJ2-5; CDR3nt: TGTGCCAGCAGCTTAGAATCAGGTAGCGCATCAAAGAAGACCCAGTACTTC; CDR3aa: CASSLESGSASKKTQYF
d_gene: .; abundance: .; v_gene: TRBV6-2/TRBV6-3; j_gene: TRBJ1-1; CDR3nt: TGTGCCAGCAGTTACACTCGTATCGGGGGAGACGCTTTCTTT; CDR3aa: CASSYTRIGGDAFF
d_gene: TRBD1; abundance: .; v_gene: TRBV6-5; j_gene: TRBJ2-7; CDR3nt: TGTGCCAGCATTCGGGACAGGGGTTACTACGAGCAGTACTTC; CDR3aa: CASIRDRGYYEQYF
d_gene: TRBD1; abundance: .; v_gene: TRBV5-6; j_gene: TRBJ1-5; CDR3nt: TGTGCCAGCAGCGGACAGGGTTGGGGTCAGCCCCAGCATTTT; CDR3aa: CASSGQGWGQPQHF
d_gene: TRBD1; abundance: .; v_gene: TRBV29-1; j_gene: TRBJ1-4; CDR3nt: TGCAGCGTTCGCCAGGGGGCCGGGGCTAATGAAAAACTGTTTTTT; CDR3aa: CSVRQGAGANEKLFF
d_gene: TRBD1; abundance: .; v_gene: TRBV30; j_gene: TRBJ2-7; CDR3nt: TGTGCCTGGGGCCGGGACAGGACCTCCTACGAGCAGTACTTC; CDR3aa: CAWGRDRTSYEQYF
d_gene: TRBD1; abundance: .; v_gene: TRBV18; j_gene: TRBJ1-3; CDR3nt: TGTGCCAGCTCACCATACCGGGACAGGGGGTCTGGAAACACCATATATTTT; CDR3aa: CASSPYRDRGSGNTIYF
d_gene: TRBD2; abundance: .; v_gene: TRBV2; j_gene: TRBJ2-2; CDR3nt: TGTGCCAGCAGAGAGTGGGAGGGCCCCGGGGAGCTGTTTTTT; CDR3aa: CASREWEGPGELFF